Below, 10 T cell receptor beta chains from the same sample are listed, as sequenced in a study of T cell repertoires in cytomegalovirus infection. Their antigen targets remain unknown. Each CDR3 protein is one row after TCRdb ran MiXCR on the reads. The table lists fewer than 850,000 distinct CDR3 sequences, about 28% of them singletons, with around 12% in the top ten. Material: cultured CD8+ T cells from PBMCs, obtained from culture after CMV antigen stimulation. All receptors derive from a human donor in good health (CMV status not recorded). Some clones in this sample may be carry-over from other donors' samples.

This chain joins TRBV12-3 or TRBV12-4 and TRBJ2-7, with 10 bases aligning to TRBD2. V was clipped by 3 bases and J by 3 bases; unmatched bases: 5. The CDR3 extends over 15 amino acids. This CDR3 reads CASSFLAGEIYEQYF. The CDR3 DNA is TGTGCCAGCAGTTTCCTAGCGGGGGAGATCTACGAGCAGTACTTC.

This clonotype was detected a few times. The V gene is TRBV6-2 or TRBV6-3, the J gene TRBJ2-5; no definite D call. Per germline, CDR1 MNHEY and CDR2 SVGEGT. V lost 2 bases and J lost 5, with 6 bases in between. CDR3 size: 12 residues. The CDR3, as DNA: TGTGCCAGCAGTTACCCCTCGGAGACCCAGTACTTC. It encodes CASSYPSETQYF.

This clonotype turned up a few times. The chain carries TRBV14 and TRBJ2-5; D perhaps matches TRBD1 (6 bases). The CDR3 has 15 residues. Trimming shortened V by 10 bases and J by 5 bases, and 23 bases separated the two germline ends. Per germline, CDR1 SGHDN and CDR2 FVKESK. This CDR3 reads CATSPGQLQRETQYF. CDR3 coding DNA: TGTGCCACGAGTCCGGGACAACTTCAACGCGAGACCCAGTACTTC.

This sequence joins TRBV12-3 or TRBV12-4 and TRBJ1-2; no definite D call. With 6 bases removed from V and 4 bases from J, the gap between germline ends came to 9 bases. The CDR3 extends over 12 amino acids. CDR3 bases: TGTGCCAGCAGCATAACCGTCTATGGCTACACCTTC. This gives the protein CASSITVYGYTF.

Only a few counts were recorded for this clonotype. V and J are TRBV6-1 and TRBJ2-3; 7 nucleotides agree with TRBD2. The CDR3 sequence is 17 residues long. The germline CDR1 and CDR2 sequences are MNHNS and SASEGT. The trim removed 0 bases at V and 2 bases at J, leaving 8 bases unmatched. The CDR3 loop reads CASSEAPRDYYTDTQYF. The CDR3 DNA reads as TGTGCCAGCAGTGAAGCGCCCCGGGACTACTACACAGATACGCAGTATTTT.

The chain uses TRBV12-3 or TRBV12-4 and TRBJ1-4; the match to TRBD1 covers 8 bases. The CDR3 has 17 amino acids. Trimming cost V 4 bases and J 5 bases; bases outside gene matches: 12. The CDR3 DNA is TGTGCCAGCAGTTCGGGTAGACAGGGGAGAGAAAATGAAAAACTGTTTTTT. Translated, it gives CASSSGRQGRENEKLFF.

The rearrangement links TRBV20-1 to TRBJ1-1; TRBD1 agrees at 9 bases. V lost 0 bases to trimming and J lost 4 bases; unmatched junction nucleotides: 6. This CDR3 contains 15 residues. Per the germline V gene, CDR1 is DFQATT and CDR2 is SNEGSKA (reference sequence). The CDR3 region is CSARERTGVGTEAFF. In nucleotides, the CDR3 is TGCAGTGCTAGAGAGAGGACAGGGGTAGGCACTGAAGCTTTCTTT.

Many counts were recorded for this clonotype. The chain joins TRBV7-8 to TRBJ1-5; no definite D call. V lost 1 base to trimming and J lost 3 bases, with 4 bases between them. The CDR3 extends over 13 amino acids. Germline assignment: CDR1 SGHVS and CDR2 FQNEAQ. DNA for the CDR3: TGTGCCAGCAGCTTAGATCCCAATCAGCCCCAGCATTTT. Translated, it gives CASSLDPNQPQHF.

This clonotype was detected only once. The chain has TRBV6-5 and TRBJ1-6, with D possibly TRBD1 on 5 matching bases. Germline V gene data show CDR1 as MNHEY and CDR2 as SVGAGI. The CDR3 extends over 14 amino acids. The V end was cut by 7 bases, the J end by 4 bases, with 11 bases between. The CDR3: CASKPGPYNSPLHF. In nucleotides, the CDR3 is TGTGCCAGCAAACCGGGACCTTATAATTCACCCCTCCACTTT.

This clonotype has just a few counts. The chain joins TRBV7-3 to TRBJ2-1; 7 bases are shared with TRBD1. Germline V CDR1 and CDR2: SGHTA, FQGTGA. The CDR3 covers 15 residues. CDR3 DNA: TGTGCTTCAGCGACAGGGCCTTCTCCGGTGTATGAGCAGTTCTTC. Residues: CASATGPSPVYEQFF.